These 28 T cell receptor beta chains originate from one sample sequenced in a study of blood T cell repertoires in COVID-19. Libraries were prepared by immunoSEQ multiplex PCR; TCRdb keeps only in-frame clonotypes and omits some of them. The repertoire holds 310,000 or so clones, with over 75% as singletons. The sequencing sample was made of PBMCs or T cells enriched from blood (not recorded which). The origin of the receptors is a woman aged 40 to 55 who had recovered from COVID-19.

V gene TRBV20-1 combines with J gene TRBJ2-7; D remains unclear. CDR1 is DFQATT and CDR2 is SNEGSKA in the germline V gene (reference sequence). Trimming removed 3 bases from V and 3 bases from J, with 12 bases in between. The CDR3 has 13 residues. This CDR3 is CSASSPNYYEQYF. CDR3 in DNA: TGCAGTGCTAGTAGTCCTAACTACTACGAGCAGTACTTC.

This rearrangement joins TRBV29-1 to TRBJ2-7; 8 nucleotides line up with TRBD1. V gave up 5 bases and J gave up 4 bases; unmatched junction bases: 7. CDR1 is SQVTM, CDR2 ANQGSEA, per germline. CDR3 size: 13 residues. The chain's CDR3 is CSVRGGQGYEQYF. CDR3 bases: TGCAGCGTTAGGGGAGGACAGGGTTACGAGCAGTACTTC.

This sequence joins TRBV7-3 and TRBJ2-1; maybe TRBD2 (7 bases). The CDR3 is made up of 16 amino acids. V was cut by 2 bases and J by 1 base, with 12 bases left in between. Germline CDR1 SGHTA, CDR2 FQGTGA. In nucleotides, the CDR3 is TGTGCCAGCAGCTTAGCGGGGGCAGTATCCTACAATGAGCAGTTCTTC. Protein: CASSLAGAVSYNEQFF.

The chain is built from TRBV9 and TRBJ1-3, with 7 bases matching TRBD1. CDR1 is SGDLS, CDR2 YYNGEE, per germline. Trimming cost V 4 bases and J 8 bases; bases outside gene matches: 6. The CDR3 has 13 residues. In nucleotides, the CDR3 is TGTGCCAGCAGCATGGGACAGTGGGACACCATATATTTT. Its translation is CASSMGQWDTIYF.

V and J are TRBV6-1 and TRBJ2-7; D is possibly TRBD1 (5 bases). The CDR3 is 14 residues long. The V and J ends lost 2 bases and 2 bases respectively, with 10 bases between them. Germline V gene sequence: CDR1 MNHNS, CDR2 SASEGT. CDR3 in amino acids: CASSERAGTYEQYF. Here the CDR3 DNA reads TGTGCCAGCAGTGAACGGGCAGGGACCTACGAGCAGTACTTC.

As concerns this clone: Because the CDR3 is missing its conserved closing phenylalanine or tryptophan, this is likely a read error. The limits of the CDR3 on the DNA are not certain, so only TCRdb's listed CDR3 is given. This chain links TRBV12-3 or TRBV12-4 with TRBJ2-7; the table's TRBD2 call for D was not verified on the DNA. Both ends counted, the CDR3 spans 13 residues. The CDR3 spells CASSPTFLAKLQY.

This clone was seen just once. The chain combines TRBV7-2 with TRBJ2-1, with 8 nucleotides matching TRBD2. Germline-derived CDR1 and CDR2 are SGHTA and FQGNSA. With 0 bases clipped from V and 5 bases from J, the junction kept 3 bases outside the gene matches. This CDR3 has 15 residues. DNA of the CDR3: TGTGCCAGCAGCTTAGCCGGACTAGCCCACAATGAGCAGTTCTTC. Translated: CASSLAGLAHNEQFF.

In this sample, this clone turned up once. The chain employs TRBV15 and TRBJ2-5, with unresolved D. The germline CDR1 and CDR2 sequences are LNHNV and YYDKDF (reference sequence). The CDR3 spans 14 residues. Between the trimmed V and J ends, which lost 0 bases and 5 bases, there was a span of 10 bases. CDR3 coding DNA: TGTGCCACCAGCAGAGATCTAGTTTCTGAGACCCAGTACTTC. This sequence encodes CATSRDLVSETQYF.

The table lists this clone with a few counts. The chain joins TRBV9 to TRBJ1-4; possible D gene TRBD1, 6 bases. The germline V and J ends were trimmed by 4 bases and 5 bases, with 15 bases remaining between them. The CDR3 is 15 residues long. Germline lookup yields CDR1 SGDLS and CDR2 YYNGEE. The CDR3 DNA reads TGTGCCAGCAGCCCTCACCAGGGGCCAAATGAAAAACTGTTTTTT. Protein: CASSPHQGPNEKLFF. The variable domain in full, with the rest retrieved from reference TRBV9 and TRBJ1-4, is DSGVTQTPKHLITATGQRVTLRCSPRSGDLSVYWYQQSLDQGLQFLIQYYNGEERAKGNILERFSAQQFPDLHSELNLSSLELGDSALYFCASSPHQGPNEKLFFGSGTQLSVL.

This chain connects TRBV6-4 to TRBJ2-1; D unresolved. Germline assignment: CDR1 MRHNA and CDR2 SNTAGT. The CDR3 runs to 14 residues. Trimming stripped 5 bases from V and 9 bases from J, with 17 bases between. CDR3 bases: TGTGCCAGCAGTTCCCCGGCTAGGTCCTCTGAGCAGTTCTTC. Residues: CASSSPARSSEQFF.

The V call is TRBV7-9, the J call TRBJ1-1, with D tentatively TRBD1 (5 bases). CDR3 length equals 13 residues. V was pared by 1 base and J by 7 bases, with 10 bases between. In germline, CDR1 is SEHNR, CDR2 FQNEAQ (reference sequence). DNA of the CDR3: TGTGCCAGCAGCTTAGACTCGGGGGATGAAGCTTTCTTT. It translates to CASSLDSGDEAFF.

The chain has TRBV4-2 and TRBJ2-1, with TRBD2 identical over 9 bases. The CDR3 consists of 16 residues. The junction had 5 bases not matched to a gene; V was cut back by 1 base and J by 4 bases. Germline loops: CDR1 LGHNA, CDR2 YNFKEQ. The DNA for the CDR3 is TGTGCCAGCAGCCAAGGGGAGACTAGCGGTTACAATGAGCAGTTCTTC. It translates to CASSQGETSGYNEQFF.

This chain joins TRBV6-2 or TRBV6-3 and TRBJ2-3; 7 nucleotides line up with TRBD2. The J segment lost 6 bases and the V segment lost 0 bases, leaving 3 bases of the junction unmatched. The CDR3 runs 14 residues. Germline lookup yields CDR1 MNHEY and CDR2 SVGEGT. CDR3 loop: CASSYSGTTDTQYF. The CDR3 nucleotides read TGTGCCAGCAGTTACTCAGGGACTACTGATACGCAGTATTTT.

Details on this clone: In the same sample, other DNA sequences code for this CDR3. The rearrangement joins TRBV2 to TRBJ1-2; perhaps TRBD1 as D (6 bases). The CDR3 covers 14 residues. Germline V CDR1 and CDR2: SNHLY, FYNNEI. V dropped 0 bases and J dropped 4 bases, with 9 bases sitting between them. CDR3 nucleotide sequence: TGTGCCAGCAGTGAAGCGGGACAAATCTATGGCTACACCTTC. This sequence encodes CASSEAGQIYGYTF.

This clone has only a few counts. The rearrangement links TRBV27 to TRBJ2-5; possibly TRBD1 for D (6 bases). Between the trimmed V and J ends, which lost 2 bases and 2 bases, there was a span of 12 bases. The CDR3 has 15 amino acids. Per germline, CDR1 MNHEY and CDR2 SMNVEV (reference sequence). CDR3 DNA sequence: TGTGCCAGCAGTTTAATGGGGGCCCTGCAAGAGACCCAGTACTTC. It yields the protein CASSLMGALQETQYF.

The J gene is TRBJ1-2, the V gene TRBV20-1; the D is unclear. Trimming pared 3 bases from V and 3 bases from J, leaving 14 bases between. Germline CDR1 reads DFQATT; CDR2 reads SNEGSKA (reference sequence). The CDR3 is 14 amino acids. The CDR3 coding sequence is TGCAGTGCTAGTACCGGTGACAATGACTATGGCTACACCTTC. This encodes CSASTGDNDYGYTF.

The chain joins TRBV3-1 (or the pseudogene TRBV3-2) to TRBJ1-5; TRBD1 agrees at 8 bases. The CDR3 loop spans 14 amino acids. With 4 bases clipped from V and 5 bases from J, the junction kept 4 bases outside the gene matches. Germline loops: CDR1 LGHDT, CDR2 YNNKEL (reference sequence). For the CDR3, the DNA is TGTGCCAGCAGCCGCTTGGACAGGGATCAGCCCCAGCATTTT. It encodes CASSRLDRDQPQHF.

The chain has TRBV24-1 and TRBJ2-1; D is perhaps TRBD1 (5 bases). The CDR3 covers 11 residues. Trimming took 9 bases from V and 9 from J, leaving 11 bases between them. The V gene's germline CDR1 is KGHDR and CDR2 SFDVKD. For the CDR3, the DNA is TGTGCCACCGGATCAGGGTTTGAGCAGTTCTTC. This gives the protein CATGSGFEQFF.

This rearrangement joins TRBV7-3 to TRBJ2-7; TRBD2 matches 8 bases. Germline loops: CDR1 SGHTA, CDR2 FQGTGA. V lost 2 bases to trimming and J lost 2 bases; unmatched junction nucleotides: 11. The CDR3 length is 17 residues. The CDR3 protein is CASSLPTSGGGPYEQYF. The DNA for the CDR3 is TGTGCCAGCAGCTTACCAACCTCGGGCGGGGGGCCCTACGAGCAGTACTTC.

The chain recombines TRBV7-2 with TRBJ2-7; D gene uncertain. Between the trimmed V and J ends, which lost 5 bases and 1 base, there was a span of 12 bases. The germline V gene has CDR1 SGHTA and CDR2 FQGNSA. CDR3 size: 14 residues. CDR3 DNA: TGTGCCAGCAGCGAAGGAGCTAATTCCTACGAGCAGTACTTC. Encoded protein: CASSEGANSYEQYF.

The genes are TRBV28 and TRBJ1-1, with 7 bases identical to TRBD1. Germline V gene lookup returns CDR1 MDHEN and CDR2 SYDVKM. The ends lost 6 bases at V and 0 bases at J; junction bases unmatched: 4. CDR3 size: 14 residues. This CDR3 is CASRTGRMNTEAFF. CDR3 DNA: TGTGCCAGCAGGACAGGGAGAATGAACACTGAAGCTTTCTTT.

This clone was picked up a small number of times. The chain couples TRBV5-4 to TRBJ2-1, with 9 nucleotides matching TRBD2. Germline V gene lookup returns CDR1 SGHNT and CDR2 YYREEE (reference sequence). This CDR3 comprises 19 residues. The V and J ends lost 0 bases and 0 bases, in that order; junction bases with no gene match: 10. CDR3 sequence reads: CASSLAPAGGLSSYNEQFF. CDR3 sequence (DNA): TGTGCCAGCAGCTTGGCGCCAGCGGGGGGACTGAGCTCCTACAATGAGCAGTTCTTC.

This chain links TRBV6-5 with TRBJ2-7; TRBD1 agrees at 10 bases. The CDR3 runs 15 residues. Germline V gene lookup returns CDR1 MNHEY and CDR2 SVGAGI. Trimming at V came to 6 bases and at J to 3 bases, leaving 8 bases not matched to a gene. The CDR3 protein is CASRPLGQGDYEQYF. Written as DNA, the CDR3 is TGTGCCAGCAGACCTCTCGGACAGGGGGACTACGAGCAGTACTTC.

V is TRBV24-1 and J is TRBJ2-1, with a tentative D call TRBD2 (5 bases). This CDR3 region has 15 residues. The V gene's germline CDR1 is KGHDR and CDR2 SFDVKD. V was pared by 4 bases and J by 6 bases, with 15 bases between. CDR3 nucleotide sequence: TGTGCCACCAGTGAAAAAGCGGTAGGGTCCAATGAGCAGTTCTTC. This sequence encodes CATSEKAVGSNEQFF.

The chain is built from TRBV6-5 and TRBJ2-3; a weak D match, TRBD2 (6 bases). CDR1 and CDR2 from the germline V gene are MNHEY and SVGAGI. Trimming stripped 0 bases from V and 4 bases from J, with 8 bases between. CDR3 size: 14 residues. The CDR3 DNA is TGTGCCAGCAGTTACTCGACTAGTTCAGATACGCAGTATTTT. This sequence encodes CASSYSTSSDTQYF.

This clone was seen a handful of times. The V and J genes are TRBV28 and TRBJ1-3; no reliable D call. V shed 5 bases and J shed 4 bases, with 21 bases lying between them. The CDR3 length is 17 residues. In germline, CDR1 is MDHEN, CDR2 SYDVKM. The CDR3 DNA reads TGTGCCAGCAGTCCCAGGCCCTCAGGCTCCCGGGGAAACACCATATATTTT. Amino acid sequence: CASSPRPSGSRGNTIYF.

The V and J genes are TRBV7-3 and TRBJ2-1; TRBD2 is a possible D gene (6 bases). The germline gives CDR1 SGHTA, CDR2 FQGTGA. Between the trimmed V and J ends, which lost 5 bases and 3 bases, there was a span of 14 bases. The CDR3 loop spans 15 amino acids. The chain's CDR3 is CASSPMVGGYNEQFF. The CDR3 DNA sequence: TGTGCCAGCAGCCCCATGGTGGGGGGCTACAATGAGCAGTTCTTC.

In its sample, this clone was seen once. CDR3 in DNA: TGCAGCGTTTGGGTGCAGGGGAGCTCTGGGGCCAACGTCCTGACTTTC. Translation gives CSVWVQGSSGANVLTF. The gene calls are TRBV29-1 and TRBJ2-6; D might be TRBD1 (6 bases). The V gene lost 5 bases and the J gene lost 0 bases, with 14 bases spanning the gap. CDR3 length: 16 amino acids. Germline V gene lookup returns CDR1 SQVTM and CDR2 ANQGSEA.